This TCR beta chain was observed in a study of blood T cell repertoires in COVID-19. About the study: T cells, B-cell-depleted T cells, or PBMCs supplied cDNA or gDNA.

Original methodology: Nucleated cell number was recorded as an estimate derived from reference gene primer amplification. Here immunoSEQ multiplex PCR was the method, and the copy in TCRdb shows in-frame clones only, minus some. The V and J calls and clone size were taken over from that table, and D and trimming were inferred from the DNA. The sample includes more than 85,000 clones, roughly 89% of them seen just once. Germline V gene sequence: CDR1 MRHNA, CDR2 SNTAGT. This CDR3 has 14 amino acids. With 6 bases removed from V and 7 bases from J, the gap between germline ends came to 18 bases. The V call is TRBV6-4, the J call TRBJ1-2; D gene ambiguous. The sequence came from a man between 70 and 80 years old with acute or convalescent COVID-19. The sequencing input was peripheral blood. CDR3 DNA sequence: TGTGCCAGCAGCCCTGGGCCGGGATATCCTGGCTACACCTTC. Amino acid sequence: CASSPGPGYPGYTF.